A selection of T cell receptor beta chains follows, all from one sample in a study of STAT5B mutations in CD4+ large granular lymphocyte leukemia. The method was immunoSEQ multiplex PCR; TCRdb's version includes in-frame clones alone and lacks a portion of them. The sample yields tens of thousands of clones, over 70% seen once. Source material: CD4+ T cells from blood buffy coats. Receptors were obtained from a human donor in good health. The CDR3 runs from the conserved cysteine through the conserved F or W. A D gene is named only where the DNA matches it firmly.

. TRBV11-3 CASSPNTGNEQFF
. TRBV7-9 CASSFQGENEQFF
. TRBV7-9 CASSLQNEQYF
TRBD2 TRBV28 CASSSGSGKTGEQYF
. TRBV7-9 CASSLGLSRGSYGYTF
. TRBV10-3 CAVNPGVNTEAFF
. TRBV5-6 CASSPPDTGNTIYF
. TRBV5-6 CASSLVFQGGSGYTF
TRBD1 TRBV5-4 CASSSGQVYGYTF
. TRBV6-6 CASIGGYGQPQHF
. TRBV11-3 CASSSQGGTEAFF
. TRBV5-1 CASSPAGSAYNEQFF
TRBD1 TRBV29-1 CSVVGQGKQYF
TRBD1 TRBV12-5 CASGTGQGNTGELFF
. TRBV7-2 CATSAGYPYEQYF
TRBD2 TRBV13 CASSPGGNQETQYF
. TRBV7-8 CASSLAGTPYEQYF
TRBD1 TRBV18 CASSPSGQSNQPQHF
. TRBV28 CASSKERPDTQYF
. TRBV6-5 CASRRGRMNTEAFF
. TRBV5-1 CASSLLHGGNTEAFF
TRBD1 TRBV5-1 CASSNTGAETQYF
. TRBV5-1 CASSLGGTPEAFF
. TRBV5-1 CASSLGHDTDTQYF
. TRBV27 CASSLPGHIQYF
. TRBV10-3 CAISESLRDYEQYF
. TRBV2 CASSRGGEGNQPQHF
TRBD1 TRBV6-5 CASNLDQGATEAFF
. TRBV5-1 CASSLGAGSSNEQFF